Listed below are T cell receptor beta chains from one sample, sequenced in a study of cytomegalovirus exposure and HLA in healthy donors. Assay: immunoSEQ multiplex PCR; the TCRdb copy retains only in-frame clones and omits some. The sample includes 100,000 to 150,000 clones, approximately 94% of them seen just once. Sequenced sample: PBMCs. The receptors shown here come from a young woman in good health and CMV-seronegative. Both conserved end residues are part of each CDR3. D genes are given only for firm matches.

CDR3aa	CDR3nt	d_gene	v_gene	j_gene
CASSLFASGGAGETQYF	TGTGCCAGCAGCTTATTTGCTAGCGGGGGGGCAGGGGAGACCCAGTACTTC	TRBD2	TRBV7-6	TRBJ2-5
CASSQDSGQLNSPLHF	TGTGCCAGCAGCCAAGATTCGGGACAACTAAATTCACCCCTCCACTTT	.	TRBV4-2	TRBJ1-6
CASEGVNTGELFF	TGTGCCAGCGAAGGGGTGAACACCGGGGAGCTGTTTTTT	.	TRBV7-9	TRBJ2-2
CASTVRGGTEAFF	TGTGCCAGCACAGTAAGGGGAGGGACTGAAGCTTTCTTT	.	TRBV6-1	TRBJ1-1
CASSIGGLAMDEQFF	TGTGCCAGTAGTATAGGGGGACTAGCTATGGATGAGCAGTTCTTC	TRBD2	TRBV19	TRBJ2-1
CASSLSGKLFF	TGTGCCAGCAGCTTATCGGGGAAACTGTTTTTT	.	TRBV5-6	TRBJ1-4
CASSLQGGLDGANVLTF	TGTGCCAGCAGCCTACAGGGGGGCCTTGACGGGGCCAACGTCCTGACTTTC	TRBD1	TRBV7-3	TRBJ2-6
CASSSPKQGKGSYEQYF	TGTGCCAGCAGCTCACCCAAACAGGGCAAAGGCTCCTACGAGCAGTACTTC	.	TRBV5-4	TRBJ2-7
CASSPSLDRVNYEQYF	TGTGCCAGCTCACCCTCCTTGGACAGGGTGAACTACGAGCAGTACTTC	TRBD1	TRBV18	TRBJ2-7
CASSYARGWNTEAFF	TGTGCCAGCAGCTACGCAAGGGGGTGGAACACTGAAGCTTTCTTT	.	TRBV6-5	TRBJ1-1
CAIVPRTGAMRDTEAFF	TGTGCCATCGTCCCACGGACAGGGGCGATGAGGGACACTGAAGCTTTCTTT	TRBD1	TRBV10-3	TRBJ1-1